A selection of T cell receptor beta chains follows, all from one sample in a study of regulatory T cells in long-lasting Graves disease. TCRdb independently ran MiXCR on the multiplex PCR reads; one entry per CDR3 protein. The repertoire holds roughly 520,000 distinct CDR3 sequences, with about 12% as singletons. This sample was also put to use in a study of T cells in Graves' hyperthyroidism and ophthalmopathy.

Sequencing was performed on peripheral blood mononuclear cells (PBMCs), taken at new diagnosis, from a patient treated with antithyroid drugs. These receptors all come from a woman between 25 and 40 years old with Graves disease. CDR3s leave out the opening cysteine and the closing phenylalanine or tryptophan.

TRBV2 | ASSDALAGYEQY
TRBV6-5 | ASSYSGTRVLVGYEQY
TRBV7-9 | ASSTTRLAGKETQY
TRBV6-4 | ASSRLGGSPLH
TRBV7-8 | ASSLVEVGQPQH
TRBV3-1 | ASSQPTGDYNEQF
TRBV5-1 | ASSRRAGGPGTYNEQF
TRBV11-1 | ASSRTGDYGYT
TRBV6-2/TRBV6-3 | ASSRDTTEAF
TRBV12-3/TRBV12-4 | ASTPGTGVNEQY
TRBV24-1 | ATSDPTGYTGELF
TRBV7-2 | ASSFGLLYEQY
TRBV30 | AWSVTAAEQF
TRBV6-1 | ASRKKSTAPGNTIY
TRBV5-1 | ASSFRGGGTEAF
TRBV5-6 | ASSPWGEGSDTEAF
TRBV7-9 | ASLGAMNTEAF
TRBV5-5 | ASSFAAWEFSNQPQH
TRBV20-1 | GGQGAPST
TRBV12-3/TRBV12-4 | ASSFSTYSNQPQH
TRBV5-1 | ASSLGAGTGDTGELF
TRBV20-1 | SAGDRGQRIRNTEAF
TRBV10-1 | ASSLRTVRQETQY
TRBV18 | VSSPPSGSYGYT
TRBV12-5 | ASGLVVGRDSYNEQF
TRBV6-1 | ASSPRTSGKEQF
TRBV4-2 | ASSLVDRGLLYEQY
TRBV7-2 | ASSLSPPVYEQY
TRBV7-2 | ASSLGPSGSGETQY
TRBV19 | ASSIRGDIYSNQPQH
TRBV10-3 | AIRDRQETQY
TRBV20-1 | SARDLGLSNQPQH
TRBV28 | ASMAGTTDTQY
TRBV10-3 | AISDSGRVSYEQY
TRBV11-3 | ASSSAGTLKYEQY
TRBV7-2 | ASSLRREFREKLF
TRBV6-1 | ASRRLAGGEKLF
TRBV24-1 | ATPPIARSSYEQY
TRBV28 | ASSLWGREIEAF
TRBV30 | AWSLGLGPQH
TRBV7-8 | ASSLVGRGTTSNQPQH
TRBV28 | ASSFERFTEAF
TRBV27 | ASSPGLAGLIGVGWDGELF
TRBV10-3 | AISVSGLEGYT
TRBV19 | ASSMSDRGPSSYNSPLH
TRBV12-3/TRBV12-4 | ASSSDAMNTGELF
TRBV24-1 | ATSDLGTVKF
TRBV4-3 | ASSQDYEAVDTQY
TRBV19 | ASKTSGTDTQY
TRBV5-6 | ASSRLSGGTYEQY